This T cell receptor beta chain was recorded in a study of blood T cells in healthy people across ages. Study overall: Capture via template switching afforded approximately one barcoded beta molecule per two T cells.

The CDR3 loop spans 15 amino acids. Germline CDR1 is SEHNR and CDR2 is FQNEAQ (reference sequence). A second roughly 6 to 12 cycle PCR used barcoded and J-beta primers. MiXCR was run by TCRdb on the 5' RACE reads, yielding one entry per CDR3 protein. The sample has over 1,300,000 distinct CDR3 sequences, approximately 63% seen once. The origin of this receptor is a man aged 18 to 30 in good health. Sequences were obtained from blood. The chain links TRBV7-9 to TRBJ2-4, with TRBD1 matching 9 bases. The end of the DNA fits TRBJ2-7 better, so the J call may be wrong. CDR3 nucleotides: TGTGCCAGCAGCTATTCCGGGACAGGGCTCGGCGAGCAGTACTTC. This encodes CASSYSGTGLGEQYF.